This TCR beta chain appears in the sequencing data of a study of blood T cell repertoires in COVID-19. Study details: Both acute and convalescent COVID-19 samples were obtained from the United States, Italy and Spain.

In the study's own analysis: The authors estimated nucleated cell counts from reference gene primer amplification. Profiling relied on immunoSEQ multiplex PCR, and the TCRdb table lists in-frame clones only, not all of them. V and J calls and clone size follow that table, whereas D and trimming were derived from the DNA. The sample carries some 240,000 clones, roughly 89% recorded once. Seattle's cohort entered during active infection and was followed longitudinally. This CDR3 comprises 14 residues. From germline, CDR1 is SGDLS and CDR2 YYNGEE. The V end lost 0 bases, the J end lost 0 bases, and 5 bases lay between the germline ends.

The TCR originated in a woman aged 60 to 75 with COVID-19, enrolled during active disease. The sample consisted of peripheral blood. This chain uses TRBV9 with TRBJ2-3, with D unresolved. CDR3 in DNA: TGTGCCAGCAGCGTAGTCAGTAGCACAGATACGCAGTATTTT. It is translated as CASSVVSSTDTQYF. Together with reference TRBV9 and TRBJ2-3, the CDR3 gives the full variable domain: DSGVTQTPKHLITATGQRVTLRCSPRSGDLSVYWYQQSLDQGLQFLIQYYNGEERAKGNILERFSAQQFPDLHSELNLSSLELGDSALYFCASSVVSSTDTQYFGPGTRLTVL.